These T cell receptor beta chains were read from a single sample in a study of beta chain features in type 1 diabetes. Here immunoSEQ multiplex PCR was the method, and the copy in TCRdb shows in-frame clones only, minus some. The sample records 860,000 or so clones, roughly 16% being singletons. Source material: naive CD4+ T cells from blood. All receptors come from a woman in her late teens or twenties in good health. Each CDR3 is given with its conserved first and last residue. Each record gives: V gene, J gene, clone size, CDR3 length, D gene, CDR3 protein, CDR3 DNA. The D gene is left open where the match is weak. Clone sizes are given selectively: once, few, many, or a class where the clone is expanded.

>TRBV10-3|TRBJ1-1|.|14|.
CAISGVPKPFEAFF
TGTGCCATCAGTGGGGTACCTAAACCCTTTGAAGCTTTCTTT
>TRBV5-4|TRBJ2-6|few|18|TRBD2
CASSWEGTVGNRANVLTF
TGTGCCAGCAGCTGGGAGGGCACGGTGGGTAATAGGGCCAACGTCCTGACTTTC
>TRBV10-3|TRBJ2-5|.|14|TRBD1
CAISSGTAQETQYF
TGTGCCATCAGTTCCGGGACAGCCCAAGAGACCCAGTACTTC
>TRBV29-1|TRBJ1-3|.|14|TRBD1
CSVKRQGAGNTIYF
TGCAGCGTTAAAAGACAGGGTGCTGGAAACACCATATATTTT
>TRBV18|TRBJ2-7|.|15|.
CASSPPWGSSYEQYF
TGTGCCAGCTCACCACCCTGGGGAAGCTCCTACGAGCAGTACTTC
>TRBV7-9|TRBJ2-7|few|14|.
CASSPSGSKYEQYF
TGTGCCAGCAGCCCCAGCGGTAGTAAGTACGAGCAGTACTTC
>TRBV2|TRBJ2-7|few|11|.
CASTGFYEQYF
TGTGCCAGCACTGGGTTCTACGAGCAGTACTTC
>TRBV5-8|TRBJ2-7|.|11|TRBD1
CASSTGVEQYF
TGTGCCAGCTCAACAGGGGTGGAGCAGTACTTC
>TRBV5-6|TRBJ1-6|few|17|TRBD1
CASRARQGASASSPLHF
TGTGCCAGCAGAGCACGACAGGGAGCGAGCGCGAGTTCACCCCTCCACTTT
>TRBV15|TRBJ2-1|once|15|TRBD2
CATSTTSGRGNEQFF
TGTGCCACCAGCACAACTAGCGGGAGGGGCAATGAGCAGTTCTTC
>TRBV15|TRBJ2-1|few|16|.
CATSQPGEGPRDEQFF
TGTGCCACCAGCCAGCCAGGGGAGGGCCCTCGGGATGAGCAGTTCTTC
>TRBV20-1|TRBJ2-5|few|11|.
CSVVYQETQYF
TGCAGTGTCGTCTACCAAGAGACCCAGTACTTC
>TRBV13|TRBJ2-3|few|16|TRBD1
CASSRKHTTGGRTQYF
TGTGCCAGCAGCCGAAAACATACTACAGGGGGCCGTACGCAGTATTTT
>TRBV9|TRBJ2-1|few|15|.
CASSPTLPPFNEQFF
TGTGCCAGCAGCCCAACTTTGCCCCCCTTCAATGAGCAGTTCTTC
>TRBV9|TRBJ2-5|.|17|TRBD2
CASSVAGTTAPQETQYF
TGTGCCAGCAGCGTCGCCGGGACTACCGCGCCCCAAGAGACCCAGTACTTC